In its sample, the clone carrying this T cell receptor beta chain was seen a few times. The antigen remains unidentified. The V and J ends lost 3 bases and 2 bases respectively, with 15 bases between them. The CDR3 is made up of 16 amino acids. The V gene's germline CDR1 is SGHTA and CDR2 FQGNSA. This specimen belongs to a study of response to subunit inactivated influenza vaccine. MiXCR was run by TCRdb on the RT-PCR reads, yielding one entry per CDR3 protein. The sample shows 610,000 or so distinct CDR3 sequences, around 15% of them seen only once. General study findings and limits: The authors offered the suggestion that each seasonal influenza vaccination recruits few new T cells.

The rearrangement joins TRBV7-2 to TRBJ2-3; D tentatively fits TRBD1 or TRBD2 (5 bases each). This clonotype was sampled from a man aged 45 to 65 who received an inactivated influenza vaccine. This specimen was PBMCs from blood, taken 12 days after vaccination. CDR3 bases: TGTGCCAGCAGCTTTCTGGGACCTCTGGCCACAGATACGCAGTATTTT. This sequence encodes CASSFLGPLATDTQYF.